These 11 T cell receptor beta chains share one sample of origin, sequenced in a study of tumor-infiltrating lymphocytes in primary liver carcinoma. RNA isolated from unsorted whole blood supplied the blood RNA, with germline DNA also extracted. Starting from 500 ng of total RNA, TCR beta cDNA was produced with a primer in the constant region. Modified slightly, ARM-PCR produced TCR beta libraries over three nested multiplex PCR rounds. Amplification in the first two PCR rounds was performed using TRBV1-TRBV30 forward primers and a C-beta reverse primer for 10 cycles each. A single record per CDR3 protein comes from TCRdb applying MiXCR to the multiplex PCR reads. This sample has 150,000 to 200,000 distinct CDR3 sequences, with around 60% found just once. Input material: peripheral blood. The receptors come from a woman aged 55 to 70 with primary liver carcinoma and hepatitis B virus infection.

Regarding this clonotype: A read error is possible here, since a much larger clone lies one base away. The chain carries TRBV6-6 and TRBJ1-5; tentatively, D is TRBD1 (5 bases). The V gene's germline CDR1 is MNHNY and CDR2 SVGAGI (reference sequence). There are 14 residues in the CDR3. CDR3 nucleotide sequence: TGTTCCAGCAGTTCCCGTATGGGGGATCAGCCCCAGCATTTT. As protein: CSSSSRMGDQPQHF.

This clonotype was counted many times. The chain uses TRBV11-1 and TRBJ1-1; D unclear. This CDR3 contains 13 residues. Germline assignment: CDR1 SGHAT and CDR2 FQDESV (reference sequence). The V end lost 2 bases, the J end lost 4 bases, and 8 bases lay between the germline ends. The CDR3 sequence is CASSLLPGTEAFF. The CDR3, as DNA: TGTGCCAGCAGCTTACTGCCGGGCACTGAAGCTTTCTTT.

The CDR3 bases are TGTGCCAGCAGCATACTAGCGGAAACGTACAATGAGCAGTTCTTC. Its protein product is CASSILAETYNEQFF. J is TRBJ2-1 and V is TRBV7-2; 8 nucleotides align to TRBD2. V gave up 5 bases and J gave up 4 bases; unmatched junction bases: 7. CDR3 length: 15 amino acids. The germline V gene encodes CDR1 SGHTA and CDR2 FQGNSA.

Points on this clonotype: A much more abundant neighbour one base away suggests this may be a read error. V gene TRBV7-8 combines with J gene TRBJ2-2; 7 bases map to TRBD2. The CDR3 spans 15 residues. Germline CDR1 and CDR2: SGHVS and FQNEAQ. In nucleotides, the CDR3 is TGTGCCAACAGCTTATTGGGACTACAAACCGGGGAGCTGTTTTTT. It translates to CANSLLGLQTGELFF.

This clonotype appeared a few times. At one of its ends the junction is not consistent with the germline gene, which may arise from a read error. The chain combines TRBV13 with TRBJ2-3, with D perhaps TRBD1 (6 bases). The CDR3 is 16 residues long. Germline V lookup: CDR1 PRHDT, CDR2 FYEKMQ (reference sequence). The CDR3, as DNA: TGTGCCGGCAGCTTGACCAGGGGTGTAGACACAGATACGCAGTATTTT. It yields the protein CAGSLTRGVDTDTQYF.

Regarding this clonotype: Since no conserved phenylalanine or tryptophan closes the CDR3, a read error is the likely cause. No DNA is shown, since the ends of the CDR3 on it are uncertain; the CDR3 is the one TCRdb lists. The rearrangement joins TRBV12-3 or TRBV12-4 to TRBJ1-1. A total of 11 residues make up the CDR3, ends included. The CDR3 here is CASSSGAEALS.

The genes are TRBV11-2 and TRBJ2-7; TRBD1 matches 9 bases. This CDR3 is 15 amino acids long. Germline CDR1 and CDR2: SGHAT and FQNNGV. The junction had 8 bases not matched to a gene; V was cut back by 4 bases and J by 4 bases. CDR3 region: CASSSTGGRRYEQYF. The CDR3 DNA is TGTGCCAGCAGCTCTACAGGGGGCCGGAGGTACGAGCAGTACTTC. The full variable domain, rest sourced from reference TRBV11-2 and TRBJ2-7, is EAGVAQSPRYKIIEKRQSVAFWCNPISGHATLYWYQQILGQGPKLLIQFQNNGVVDDSQLPKDRFSAERLKGVDSTLKIQPAKLEDSAVYLCASSSTGGRRYEQYFGPGTRLTVT.

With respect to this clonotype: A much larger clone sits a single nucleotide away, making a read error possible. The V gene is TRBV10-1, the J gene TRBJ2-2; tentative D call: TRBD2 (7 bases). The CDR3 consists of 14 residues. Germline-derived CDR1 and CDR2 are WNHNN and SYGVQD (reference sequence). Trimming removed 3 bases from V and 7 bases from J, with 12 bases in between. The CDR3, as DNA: TGCGCCAGCAGTGACACGGGGGGCGTCGGGGAGCTGTTTTTT. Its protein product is CASSDTGGVGELFF.

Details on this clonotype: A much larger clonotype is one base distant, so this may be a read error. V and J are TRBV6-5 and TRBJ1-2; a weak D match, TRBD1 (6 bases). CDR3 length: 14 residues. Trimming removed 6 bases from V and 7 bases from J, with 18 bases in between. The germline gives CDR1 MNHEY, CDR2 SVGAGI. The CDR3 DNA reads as TGTGCCAGCAGCCAGGGTTCGTGGGGGCGTGGCTACACCTTC. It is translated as CASSQGSWGRGYTF.

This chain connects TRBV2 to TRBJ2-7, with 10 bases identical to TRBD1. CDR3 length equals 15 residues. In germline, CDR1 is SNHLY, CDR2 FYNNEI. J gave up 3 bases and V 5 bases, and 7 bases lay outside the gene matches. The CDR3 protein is CASSPDRGIYYEQYF. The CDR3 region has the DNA TGTGCCAGCAGTCCGGACAGGGGGATCTACTACGAGCAGTACTTC.

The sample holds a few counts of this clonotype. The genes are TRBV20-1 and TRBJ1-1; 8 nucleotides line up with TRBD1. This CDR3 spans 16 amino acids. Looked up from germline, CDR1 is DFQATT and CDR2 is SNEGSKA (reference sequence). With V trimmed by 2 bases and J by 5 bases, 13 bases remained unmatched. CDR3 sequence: CSARPANTGQGTEAFF. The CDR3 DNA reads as TGCAGTGCTAGACCGGCGAATACAGGACAGGGTACTGAAGCTTTCTTT.